This TCR beta chain was recorded in a study of tumor-infiltrating lymphocytes in primary liver carcinoma. Study-level information: The five patients, who were men and women, ranged in age from 30 to 69 years.

Unsorted whole blood supplied the blood RNA, and germline DNA was isolated too. Around 3.7 milliliters of peripheral blood were gathered ahead of the operation. TCR beta cDNA came from roughly 0.45 ug total RNA, primed with a constant-region primer. Investigators got TCR beta libraries out of three nested multiplex PCR rounds, done with slightly modified ARM-PCR. A C-beta reverse primer and TRBV1-TRBV30 forward primers served in each of the first two PCR rounds, at approximately 10 cycles apiece. One entry per CDR3 protein, called by TCRdb with MiXCR from the multiplex PCR reads. Seen here are 180,000 or so distinct CDR3 sequences, about 60% observed once, and the top ten hold under 75%. Study-wide findings and caveats: It was tumor-adjacent and tumor-blood pairs that overlapped less than tumor region pairs did. Bulk unsorted material prevented CD4+ and CD8+ repertoire comparison.

The CDR3 sequence is 15 residues long. CDR1 and CDR2 from the germline V gene are LGHNA and YNFKEQ. Trimming took off 1 base at V and 2 bases at J, with 9 bases between the two ends. This clonotype was found a few times. The antigen is unknown. V usage is TRBV4-2 and J usage is TRBJ2-1, with D hard to call. The sequence was collected from a man between 40 and 49 years old with primary liver carcinoma and hepatitis B virus infection. The sequenced material came from peripheral blood. Here the CDR3 DNA reads TGTGCCAGCAGCCAAGGGGCACTACCCTACAATGAGCAGTTCTTC. Amino acids: CASSQGALPYNEQFF.